This T cell receptor beta chain was found in a study of blood T cell repertoires in COVID-19. The wider study: Spain, Italy and the United States supplied samples that represented acute and convalescent COVID-19.

Two negative PCRs, clearance, or symptom resolution were required of recovered Cohort 3 donors. Methods used by the authors: The assay estimated nucleated cells by amplifying reference gene primers. Assay used: immunoSEQ multiplex PCR; TCRdb lists only in-frame clones, some missing. V, J and clone size reflect that table, while D and trimming were determined from the DNA. The sample contains 130,000 to 150,000 clones, around four fifths of which appear only once. This clone was detected once. V was shortened by 2 bases and J by 7 bases, with 17 bases between the two germline ends. Germline CDR1 MNHEY, CDR2 SMNVEV (reference sequence). The CDR3 extends over 15 amino acids.

The clonotype comes from a woman in her thirties or forties who had recovered from COVID-19. The V gene is TRBV27, the J gene TRBJ1-1; no firm D call. The sequenced material came from PBMCs or T cells enriched from blood (not recorded which). CDR3 bases: TGTGCCAGCAGTTTAACCCTTGGGCAGGCCGTTGAAGCTTTCTTT. Amino acid sequence: CASSLTLGQAVEAFF.